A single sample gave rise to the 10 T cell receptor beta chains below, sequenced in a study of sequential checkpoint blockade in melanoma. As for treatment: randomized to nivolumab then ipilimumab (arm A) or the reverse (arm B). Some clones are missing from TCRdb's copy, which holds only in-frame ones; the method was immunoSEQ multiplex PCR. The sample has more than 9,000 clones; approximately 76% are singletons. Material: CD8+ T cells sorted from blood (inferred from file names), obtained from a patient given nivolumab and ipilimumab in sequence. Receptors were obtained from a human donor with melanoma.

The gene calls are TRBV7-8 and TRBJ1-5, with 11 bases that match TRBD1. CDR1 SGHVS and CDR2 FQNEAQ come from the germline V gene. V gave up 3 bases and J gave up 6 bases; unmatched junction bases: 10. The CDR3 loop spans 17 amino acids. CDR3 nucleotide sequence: TGTGCCAGCAGCTTCAGGCCCCGGACAGGGGGCGGTCAGCCCCAGCATTTT. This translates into CASSFRPRTGGGQPQHF.

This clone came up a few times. The CDR3 DNA is TGTGCCTGGAACGGCAGGGCGGGGATAGGACTGTTTTTT. This sequence encodes CAWNGRAGIGLFF. The V and J genes are TRBV30 and TRBJ1-4; maybe TRBD1 (5 bases). V was pared by 4 bases and J by 13 bases, with 19 bases between. The CDR3 spans 13 residues. Germline CDR1 and CDR2: GTSNPN and SVGIG (reference sequence).

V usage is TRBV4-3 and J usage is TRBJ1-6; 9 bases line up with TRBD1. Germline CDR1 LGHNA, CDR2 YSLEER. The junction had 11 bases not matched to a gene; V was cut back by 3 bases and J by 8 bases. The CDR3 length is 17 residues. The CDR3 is CASSQYYRGQIDSPLHF. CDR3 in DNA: TGCGCCAGCAGCCAGTACTACAGGGGGCAAATAGATTCACCCCTCCACTTT.

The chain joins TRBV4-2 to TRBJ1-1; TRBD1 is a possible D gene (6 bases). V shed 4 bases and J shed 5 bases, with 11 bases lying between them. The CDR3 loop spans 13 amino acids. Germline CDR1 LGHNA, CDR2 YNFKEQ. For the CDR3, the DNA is TGTGCCAGCAGCCGAGGGGGGGAGACTGAAGCTTTCTTT. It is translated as CASSRGGETEAFF.

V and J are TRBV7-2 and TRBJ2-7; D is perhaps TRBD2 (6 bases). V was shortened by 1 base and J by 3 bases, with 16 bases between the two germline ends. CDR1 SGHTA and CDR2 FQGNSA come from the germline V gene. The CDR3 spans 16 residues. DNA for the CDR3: TGTGCCAGCAGCTTAGGAGTAACGGGAGCCTTCTACGAGCAGTACTTC. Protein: CASSLGVTGAFYEQYF.

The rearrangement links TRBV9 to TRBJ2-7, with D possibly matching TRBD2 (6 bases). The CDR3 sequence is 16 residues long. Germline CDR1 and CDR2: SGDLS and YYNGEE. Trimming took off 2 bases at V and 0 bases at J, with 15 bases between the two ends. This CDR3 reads CASSVAGTHSSYEQYF. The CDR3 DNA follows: TGTGCCAGCAGCGTTGCCGGGACTCACAGCTCCTACGAGCAGTACTTC.

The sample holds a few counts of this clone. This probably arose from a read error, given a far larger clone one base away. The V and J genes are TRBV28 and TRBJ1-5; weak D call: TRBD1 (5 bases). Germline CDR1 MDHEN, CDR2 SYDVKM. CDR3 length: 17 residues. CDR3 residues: CASSLGSKGNSTQPQHF. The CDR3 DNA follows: TGTGCCAGCAGTTTAGGATCAAAGGGGAATAGCACTCAGCCCCAGCATTTT.

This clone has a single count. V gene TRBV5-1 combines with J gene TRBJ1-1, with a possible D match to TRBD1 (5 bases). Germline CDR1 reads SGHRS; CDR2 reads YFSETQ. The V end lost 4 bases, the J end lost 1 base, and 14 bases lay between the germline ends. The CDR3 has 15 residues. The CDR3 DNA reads TGCGCCAGCAGCGTGCTGTGGGACTCGAACACTGAAGCTTTCTTT. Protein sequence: CASSVLWDSNTEAFF.

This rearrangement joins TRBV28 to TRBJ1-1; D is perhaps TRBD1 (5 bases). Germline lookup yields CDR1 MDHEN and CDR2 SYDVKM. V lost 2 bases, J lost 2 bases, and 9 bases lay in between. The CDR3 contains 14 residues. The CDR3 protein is CASSLDRYNTEAFF. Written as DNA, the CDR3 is TGTGCCAGCAGTTTAGACAGATATAACACTGAAGCTTTCTTT.

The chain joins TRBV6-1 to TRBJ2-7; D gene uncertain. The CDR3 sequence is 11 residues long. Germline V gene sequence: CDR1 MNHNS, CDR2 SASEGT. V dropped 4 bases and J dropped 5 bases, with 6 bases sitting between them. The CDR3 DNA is TGTGCCAGCAGTGTATTCGACGAGCAGTACTTC. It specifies CASSVFDEQYF.